The source of this TCR beta chain is a study of Ad26.COV2.S vaccination and SARS-CoV-2 variants. TCRdb's table, derived via immunoSEQ multiplex PCR, lists solely in-frame clones and lacks some. This table has 380,000 or so clones, around 89% appearing once. Treatment here: around 19 received Ad26.COV2.S at low or high dose, single or two shots; 5 received placebo; per-sample allocation not given. The investigators took samples on day 63 after the first vaccine or placebo injection. Donation came from an adult in Boston who was aged 18-55 years. What was given as vaccine was an Ad26 vector encoding Wuhan-strain SARS-CoV-2 spike. This CDR3 has 14 residues. CDR1 SGHNT and CDR2 YENEEA come from the germline V gene. Between the trimmed V and J ends, which lost 2 bases and 0 bases, there was a span of 4 bases.

Sample: peripheral blood, taken in a trial of Ad26.COV2.S vaccine versus placebo. This receptor was identified in a person aged 18-65 years who received the Ad26.COV2.S COVID-19 vaccine or a placebo. V gene TRBV11-3 combines with J gene TRBJ2-2; D not certain. The CDR3 nucleotides are TGTGCCAGCAGCTTATCTTCGAACACCGGGGAGCTGTTTTTT. Translating gives CASSLSSNTGELFF.